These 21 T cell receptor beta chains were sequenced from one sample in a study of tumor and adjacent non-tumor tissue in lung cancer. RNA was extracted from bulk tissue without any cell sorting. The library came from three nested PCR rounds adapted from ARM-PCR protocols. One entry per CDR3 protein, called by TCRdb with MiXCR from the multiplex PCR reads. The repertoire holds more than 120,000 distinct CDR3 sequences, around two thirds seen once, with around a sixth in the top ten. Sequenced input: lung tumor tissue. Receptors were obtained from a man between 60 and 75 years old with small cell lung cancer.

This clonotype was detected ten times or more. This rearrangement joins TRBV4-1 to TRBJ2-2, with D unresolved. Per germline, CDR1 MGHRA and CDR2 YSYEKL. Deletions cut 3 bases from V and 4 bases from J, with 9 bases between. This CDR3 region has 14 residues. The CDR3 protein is CASSQRFGTGELFF. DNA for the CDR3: TGCGCCAGCAGCCAGAGATTCGGCACCGGGGAGCTGTTTTTT.

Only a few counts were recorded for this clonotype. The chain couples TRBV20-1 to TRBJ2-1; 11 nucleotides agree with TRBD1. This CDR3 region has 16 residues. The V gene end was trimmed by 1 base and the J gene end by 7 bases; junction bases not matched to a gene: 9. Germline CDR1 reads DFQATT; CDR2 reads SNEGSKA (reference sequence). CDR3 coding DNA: TGCAGTGCTAGAGCGATTGGACAGGGGGCTTCTAATGAGCAGTTCTTC. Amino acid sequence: CSARAIGQGASNEQFF.

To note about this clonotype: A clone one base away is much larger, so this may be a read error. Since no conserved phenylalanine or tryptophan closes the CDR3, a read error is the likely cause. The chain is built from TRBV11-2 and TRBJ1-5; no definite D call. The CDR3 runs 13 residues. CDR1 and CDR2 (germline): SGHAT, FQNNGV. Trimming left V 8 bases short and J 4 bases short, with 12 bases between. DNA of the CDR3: TGTGCCAGCGCCCTGACGCAGAATCAGCCCCAGCATCTT. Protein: CASALTQNQPQHL.

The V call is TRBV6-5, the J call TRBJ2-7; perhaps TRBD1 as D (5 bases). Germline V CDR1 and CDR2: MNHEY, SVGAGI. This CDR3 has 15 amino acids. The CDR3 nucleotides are TGTGCCAGCAGACCAAGGGGCCTGAGCTCCTACGAGCAGCACGTC. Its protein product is CASRPRGLSSYEQHV.

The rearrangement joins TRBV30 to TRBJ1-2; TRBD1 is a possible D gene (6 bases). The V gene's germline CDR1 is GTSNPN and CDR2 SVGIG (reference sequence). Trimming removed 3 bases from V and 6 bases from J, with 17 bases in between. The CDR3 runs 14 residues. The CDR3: CAWRNVAGAHGYTF. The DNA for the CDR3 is TGTGCCTGGAGGAACGTGGCAGGGGCCCATGGCTACACCTTC.

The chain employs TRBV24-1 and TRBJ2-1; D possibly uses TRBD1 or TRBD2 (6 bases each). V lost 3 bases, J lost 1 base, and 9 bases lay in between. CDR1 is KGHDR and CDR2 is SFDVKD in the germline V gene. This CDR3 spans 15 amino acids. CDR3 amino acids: CATSDRRGSYNEQFF. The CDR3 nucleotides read TGTGCCACCAGTGATAGGAGGGGGTCCTACAATGAGCAGTTCTTC.

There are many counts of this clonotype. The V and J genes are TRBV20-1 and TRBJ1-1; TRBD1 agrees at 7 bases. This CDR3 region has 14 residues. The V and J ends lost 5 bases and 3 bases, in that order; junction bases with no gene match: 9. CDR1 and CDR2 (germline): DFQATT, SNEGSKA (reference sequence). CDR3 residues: CSAWTGWLDTEAFF. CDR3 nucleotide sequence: TGCAGTGCTTGGACAGGATGGTTGGACACTGAAGCTTTCTTT.

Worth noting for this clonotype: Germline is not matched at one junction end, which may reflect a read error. The CDR3 reads CASSLGSNPGELLF. Written as DNA, the CDR3 is TGTGCCAGCAGCTTGGGCTCTAACCCCGGGGAGCTGTTATTT. The rearrangement uses TRBV5-4 and TRBJ2-2; TRBD2 is a possible D gene (5 bases). This CDR3 is 14 amino acids long. The germline V gene has CDR1 SGHNT and CDR2 YYREEE (reference sequence).

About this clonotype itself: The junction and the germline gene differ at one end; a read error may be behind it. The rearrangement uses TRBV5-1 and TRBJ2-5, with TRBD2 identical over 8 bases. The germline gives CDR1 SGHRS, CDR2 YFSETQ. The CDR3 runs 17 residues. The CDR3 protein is CASSFNLGLAEPETQHF. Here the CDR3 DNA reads TGCGCCAGCAGCTTCAATCTCGGACTAGCCGAGCCGGAGACCCAGCACTTC. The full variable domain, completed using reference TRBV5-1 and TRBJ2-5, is KAGVTQTPRYLIKTRGQQVTLSCSPISGHRSVSWYQQTPGQGLQFLFEYFSETQRNKGNFPGRFSGRQFSNSRSEMNVSTLELGDSALYLCASSFNLGLAEPETQHFGPGTRLLVL.

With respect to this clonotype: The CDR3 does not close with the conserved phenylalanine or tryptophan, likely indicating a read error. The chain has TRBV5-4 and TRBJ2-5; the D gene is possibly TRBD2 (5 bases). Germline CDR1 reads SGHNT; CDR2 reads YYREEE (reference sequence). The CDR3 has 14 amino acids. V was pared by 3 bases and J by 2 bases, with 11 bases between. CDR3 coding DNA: TGTGCCAGCAGCTCTCGGACGGGGCAAGAGACCCAGTACTTA. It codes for CASSSRTGQETQYL.

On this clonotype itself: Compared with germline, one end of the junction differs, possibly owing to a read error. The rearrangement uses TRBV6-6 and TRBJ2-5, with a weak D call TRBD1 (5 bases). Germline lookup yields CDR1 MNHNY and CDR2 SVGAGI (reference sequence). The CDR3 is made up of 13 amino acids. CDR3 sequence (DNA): TGTGCCAGCAGAGGACATTTACAAGAGATCCAGTACTTC. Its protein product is CASRGHLQEIQYF.

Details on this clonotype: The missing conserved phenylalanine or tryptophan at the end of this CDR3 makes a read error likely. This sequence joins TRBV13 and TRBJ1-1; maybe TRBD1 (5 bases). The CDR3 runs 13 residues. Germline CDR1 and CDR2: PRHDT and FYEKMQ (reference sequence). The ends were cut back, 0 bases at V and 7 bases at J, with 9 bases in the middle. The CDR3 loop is CASSLGTALEAFL. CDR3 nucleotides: TGTGCCAGCAGCTTAGGGACAGCACTTGAAGCTTTCCTT.

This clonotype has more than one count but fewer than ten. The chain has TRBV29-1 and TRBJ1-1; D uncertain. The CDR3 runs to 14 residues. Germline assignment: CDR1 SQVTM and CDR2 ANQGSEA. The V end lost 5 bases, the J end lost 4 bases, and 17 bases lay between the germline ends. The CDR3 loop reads CSVIQTTGSTEAFF. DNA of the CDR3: TGCAGCGTTATTCAGACAACCGGGAGCACTGAAGCTTTCTTT.

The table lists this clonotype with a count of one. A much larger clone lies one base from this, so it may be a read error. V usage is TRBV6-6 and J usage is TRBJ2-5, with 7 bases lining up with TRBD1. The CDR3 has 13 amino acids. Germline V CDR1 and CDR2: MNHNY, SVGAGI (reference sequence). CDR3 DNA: TGTGTCAGCCGACAGGGTAATGTTGAGACCCAGTACTTC. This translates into CVSRQGNVETQYF.

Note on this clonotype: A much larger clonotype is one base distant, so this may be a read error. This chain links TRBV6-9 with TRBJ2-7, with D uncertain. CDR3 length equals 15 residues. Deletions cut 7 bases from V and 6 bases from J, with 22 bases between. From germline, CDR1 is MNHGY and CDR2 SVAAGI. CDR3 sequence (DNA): TGTGCCAGCAAGAATGACGGCAAGAAGAGGTGCGAGCAGTACTTC. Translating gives CASKNDGKKRCEQYF.

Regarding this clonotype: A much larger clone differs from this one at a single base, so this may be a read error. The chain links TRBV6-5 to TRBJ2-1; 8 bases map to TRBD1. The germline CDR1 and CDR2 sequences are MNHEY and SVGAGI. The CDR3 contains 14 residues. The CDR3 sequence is CASSLRDRSNEQSF. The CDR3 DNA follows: TGTGCCAGCAGTCTCCGGGACAGGTCTAATGAGCAGTCCTTC.

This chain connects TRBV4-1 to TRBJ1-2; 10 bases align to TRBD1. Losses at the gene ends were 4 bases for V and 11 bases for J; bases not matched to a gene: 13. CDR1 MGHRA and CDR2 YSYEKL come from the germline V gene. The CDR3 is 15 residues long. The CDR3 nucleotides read TGCGCCAGCAGCCCAGGAGGACAGGGGGTGGGTAGATACACCTTC. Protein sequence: CASSPGGQGVGRYTF.

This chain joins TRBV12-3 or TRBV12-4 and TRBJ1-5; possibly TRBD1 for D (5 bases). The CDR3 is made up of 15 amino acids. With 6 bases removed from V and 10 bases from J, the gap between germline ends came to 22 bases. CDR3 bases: TGTGCCAGCAGCTTAAAGGCAGGGAGCGGCGCACCCCAGCATTTT. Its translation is CASSLKAGSGAPQHF.

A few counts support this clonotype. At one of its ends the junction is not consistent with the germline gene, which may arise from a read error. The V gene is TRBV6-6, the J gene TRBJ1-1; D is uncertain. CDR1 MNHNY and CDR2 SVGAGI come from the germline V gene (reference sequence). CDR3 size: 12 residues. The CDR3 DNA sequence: TGTGCCAGCTGTTACTCCGTTACGGAAGCTTTCTTT. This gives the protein CASCYSVTEAFF.

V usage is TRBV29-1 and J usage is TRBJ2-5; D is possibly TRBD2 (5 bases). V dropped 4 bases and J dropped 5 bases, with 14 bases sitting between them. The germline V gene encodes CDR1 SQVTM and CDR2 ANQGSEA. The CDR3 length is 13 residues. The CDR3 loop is CSVVVGGEETQYF. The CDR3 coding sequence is TGCAGCGTTGTAGTCGGTGGGGAGGAGACCCAGTACTTC.

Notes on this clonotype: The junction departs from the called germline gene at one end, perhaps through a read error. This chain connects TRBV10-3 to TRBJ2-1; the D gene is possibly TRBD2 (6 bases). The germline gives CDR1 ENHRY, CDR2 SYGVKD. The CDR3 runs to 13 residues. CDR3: CAISDRRDNEQFF. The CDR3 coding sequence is TGCGCCATCAGTGATAGGAGGGACAATGAGCAGTTCTTC.